This passage covers 32 T cell receptor beta chains from one sample sequenced in a study of metastatic and nonmetastatic thyroid tumors. Before thyroid surgery, none of the patients had received any treatment. Through MiXCR, TCRdb re-clonotyped the PCR reads. Of 30,000 to 35,000 clones in the sample, about a sixth were seen once. What was sequenced was blood. All receptors come from a female donor with papillary thyroid cancer or a benign thyroid nodule (not recorded which). Some clones in this sample may be carry-over from other donors' samples.

A remark on this clone: This clone may be a read error of a much larger clone one base away. Given the absence of the conserved phenylalanine or tryptophan at the CDR3 end, a read error is likely. This rearrangement joins TRBV29-1 to TRBJ1-2; a weak D match, TRBD1 (6 bases). This CDR3 spans 12 amino acids. Germline V CDR1 and CDR2: SQVTM, ANQGSEA. The V end was cut by 6 bases, the J end by 2 bases, with 10 bases between. The chain's CDR3 is CSVEQGNYGYTY. The DNA for the CDR3 is TGCAGCGTCGAACAGGGAAACTATGGCTACACCTAC.

At least ten counts were recorded for this clone. CDR3 protein: CASSPQENTEAFF. CDR3 sequence (DNA): TGTGCCAGCAGTCCACAGGAGAACACTGAAGCTTTCTTT. The chain employs TRBV6-1 and TRBJ1-1, with TRBD1 as a possible D gene (5 bases). Trimming stripped 5 bases from V and 1 base from J, with 8 bases between. Germline V gene data show CDR1 as MNHNS and CDR2 as SASEGT. The CDR3 covers 13 residues.

The chain joins TRBV13 to TRBJ2-3; 7 nucleotides agree with TRBD2. The junction had 4 bases not matched to a gene; V was cut back by 0 bases and J by 7 bases. Germline V gives CDR1 PRHDT, CDR2 FYEKMQ (reference sequence). The CDR3 contains 14 residues. The CDR3 spells CASSLGLAEHTQYF. Written as DNA, the CDR3 is TGTGCCAGCAGCTTAGGTCTAGCGGAGCATACGCAGTATTTT. The entire variable domain, with the rest obtained from reference TRBV13 and TRBJ2-3, is as follows: AAGVIQSPRHLIKEKRETATLKCYPIPRHDTVYWYQQGPGQDPQFLISFYEKMQSDKGSIPDRFSAQQFSDYHSELNMSSLELGDSALYFCASSLGLAEHTQYFGPGTRLTVL.

This clone has at least ten counts. The chain recombines TRBV28 with TRBJ1-2; D call uncertain. Trimming took 2 bases from V and 10 from J, leaving 11 bases between them. CDR1 MDHEN and CDR2 SYDVKM come from the germline V gene. This CDR3 has 12 amino acids. CDR3 region: CASSLNYRDYTF. CDR3 nucleotide sequence: TGTGCCAGCAGTTTAAACTACCGGGACTACACCTTC.

This clone was counted ten times or more. V and J are TRBV2 and TRBJ2-1; perhaps TRBD1 as D (5 bases). Trimming took 2 bases from V and 6 from J, leaving 5 bases between them. The CDR3 totals 12 residues. Germline CDR1 reads SNHLY; CDR2 reads FYNNEI. The CDR3 region is CASSERGNEQFF. The CDR3 nucleotides read TGTGCCAGCAGTGAAAGGGGCAATGAGCAGTTCTTC.

This CDR3 is CATYRGPYEQYF. CDR3 bases: TGCGCCACCTATCGTGGACCCTACGAGCAGTACTTC. This chain links TRBV5-1 with TRBJ2-7; the D is unclear. CDR1 and CDR2 (germline): SGHRS, YFSETQ. CDR3 length: 12 residues. Between the trimmed V and J ends, which lost 9 bases and 2 bases, there was a span of 12 bases.

The V call is TRBV28, the J call TRBJ1-2, with D perhaps matching TRBD1 (5 bases). V gave up 3 bases and J gave up 5 bases, with 19 bases separating them. This CDR3 region has 16 residues. The germline V gene encodes CDR1 MDHEN and CDR2 SYDVKM. The CDR3 nucleotides are TGTGCCAGCAGTTTTCCGGGCCGGGCGAGGGGATATGGCTACACCTTC. This gives the protein CASSFPGRARGYGYTF.

This clone appeared many times. This sequence joins TRBV27 and TRBJ2-7, with 8 bases that match TRBD2. The CDR3 has 10 residues. V trimming: 10 bases; J trimming: 9 bases; junction bases outside the gene matches: 5. CDR1 is MNHEY, CDR2 SMNVEV, per germline (reference sequence). CDR3 in DNA: TGTGCCACCCCGGGGGGGAGGCAGTACTTC. Translated, it gives CATPGGRQYF.

This clone was counted many times. One junction end does not reproduce the germline sequence, and a read error may be involved. This chain uses TRBV4-1 with TRBJ2-7; 7 bases are shared with TRBD2. Germline V gene sequence: CDR1 MGHRA, CDR2 YSYEKL. The CDR3 has 13 residues. The CDR3: CASSQVQGRALHF. In nucleotides, the CDR3 is TGCGCCAGCAGCCAAGTCCAAGGGAGGGCCCTCCACTTC.

By sample share, this clone is medium-sized (0.01 to 0.1%). The V gene is TRBV6-1, the J gene TRBJ2-7; D is uncertain. CDR1 and CDR2 from the germline V gene are MNHNS and SASEGT. The CDR3 contains 13 residues. V was trimmed by 0 bases and J by 4 bases, leaving 7 bases between them. This chain's CDR3 is CASSEAQKYEQYF. The DNA of the CDR3 is TGTGCCAGCAGTGAAGCACAGAAATACGAGCAGTACTTC.

This clone showed up many times. CDR3 DNA sequence: TGTGCCTGGAGTTCCCCACGCAGCATTAATGAAAAACTGTTTTTT. Translating it yields CAWSSPRSINEKLFF. The gene calls are TRBV30 and TRBJ1-4; unclear D gene. This CDR3 is 15 amino acids long. The germline V gene encodes CDR1 GTSNPN and CDR2 SVGIG (reference sequence). The V end was cut by 2 bases, the J end by 4 bases, with 14 bases between.

A few counts support this clone. The CDR3 loop is CASSTKGGIGIHEQFF. In DNA, the CDR3 is TGTGCCAGCAGTACGAAGGGGGGTATCGGGATCCATGAGCAGTTCTTC. The chain employs TRBV6-1 and TRBJ2-1; D tentatively reads TRBD1 or TRBD2 (6 bases each). V lost 5 bases to trimming and J lost 8 bases, with 22 bases between them. Germline-derived CDR1 and CDR2 are MNHNS and SASEGT. The CDR3 covers 16 residues.

This chain joins TRBV30 and TRBJ1-5; tentatively, D is TRBD1 (5 bases). V lost 2 bases and J lost 6, with 17 bases in between. CDR3 length equals 15 residues. Germline CDR1 GTSNPN, CDR2 SVGIG (reference sequence). CDR3 nucleotide sequence: TGTGCCTGGAGTCGGGGACCGAGGGTTTCTCAGCCCCAGCATTTT. It specifies CAWSRGPRVSQPQHF. Variable domain in full (rest from reference TRBV30 and TRBJ1-5): SQTIHQWPATLVQPVGSPLSLECTVEGTSNPNLYWYRQAAGRGLQLLFYSVGIGQISSEVPQNLSASRPQDRQFILSSKKLLLSDSGFYLCAWSRGPRVSQPQHFGDGTRLSIL.

This clone was seen repeatedly, ten times or more. The genes are TRBV19 and TRBJ2-7; 8 bases align to TRBD1. The CDR3 covers 14 residues. Germline assignment: CDR1 LNHDA and CDR2 SQIVND (reference sequence). After removal of 5 bases from V and 0 bases from J, the junction contained 3 bases not matched to a gene. The CDR3 DNA reads TGTGCCAGTAGTGAAGACAGGGGCTCCTACGAGCAGTACTTC. This gives the protein CASSEDRGSYEQYF. The variable domain in full, completed from reference TRBV19 and TRBJ2-7, reads DGGITQSPKYLFRKEGQNVTLSCEQNLNHDAMYWYRQDPGQGLRLIYYSQIVNDFQKGDIAEGYSVSREKKESFPLTVTSAQKNPTAFYLCASSEDRGSYEQYFGPGTRLTVT.

This clone was seen a few times. CDR3 nucleotide sequence: TGTGCCATCGGGGACTCCTACGAGCAGTACTTC. It yields the protein CAIGDSYEQYF. The chain has TRBV6-1 and TRBJ2-7; weak D call: TRBD2 (5 bases). The CDR3 length is 11 residues. With 10 bases removed from V and 0 bases from J, the gap between germline ends came to 7 bases. Germline CDR1 and CDR2: MNHNS and SASEGT.

This clone was detected only a few times. The rearrangement uses TRBV12-3 or TRBV12-4 and TRBJ2-1, with 7 bases identical to TRBD2. The CDR3 sequence is 16 residues long. V lost 7 bases to trimming and J lost 7 bases; unmatched junction nucleotides: 16. The CDR3 DNA follows: TGTGCCAGCATTCCCCGGGGAGCGGGATGTGGGAATGAGCAGTTCTTC. This sequence encodes CASIPRGAGCGNEQFF.

This clone has a count of ten or more. The rearrangement uses TRBV6-1 and TRBJ1-2; D is unclear. The CDR3 sequence is 13 residues long. Per germline, CDR1 MNHNS and CDR2 SASEGT. Trimming removed 6 bases from V and 4 bases from J, with 12 bases in between. CDR3 nucleotides: TGTGCCAGCAGAGGTCTAAGTCCCTATGGCTACACCTTC. Translated: CASRGLSPYGYTF.

J is TRBJ2-7 and V is TRBV7-6; no clear D gene. The CDR3 totals 14 residues. V lost 1 base, J lost 7 bases, and 14 bases lay in between. Germline V CDR1 and CDR2: SGHVS, FNYEAQ. CDR3 residues: CASSLGVFSLEQYF. For the CDR3, the DNA is TGTGCCAGCAGCTTAGGGGTTTTCAGTCTAGAGCAGTACTTC.

The gene calls are TRBV6-1 and TRBJ1-2, with TRBD1 matching 9 bases. The V gene end was trimmed by 5 bases and the J gene end by 7 bases; junction bases not matched to a gene: 11. This CDR3 is 15 amino acids long. Germline assignment: CDR1 MNHNS and CDR2 SASEGT. The CDR3 loop is CASSPRDRGTCGYTF. In nucleotides, the CDR3 is TGTGCCAGCAGTCCCCGTGACAGGGGGACTTGTGGCTACACCTTC.

This chain joins TRBV7-2 and TRBJ2-2; the D is unclear. Germline V gene lookup returns CDR1 SGHTA and CDR2 FQGNSA. The V end lost 2 bases, the J end lost 6 bases, and 7 bases lay between the germline ends. The CDR3 totals 13 residues. The CDR3 sequence: CASSLLEAGELFF. The CDR3 region has the DNA TGTGCCAGCAGCTTATTGGAAGCCGGGGAGCTGTTTTTT. Full variable domain (missing parts from reference TRBV7-2 and TRBJ2-2): GAGVSQSPSNKVTEKGKDVELRCDPISGHTALYWYRQSLGQGLEFLIYFQGNSAPDKSGLPSDRFSAERTGGSVSTLTIQRTQQEDSAVYLCASSLLEAGELFFGEGSRLTVL.

This clone was recorded many times. The rearrangement joins TRBV11-2 to TRBJ1-6, with 8 bases fitting TRBD1. V lost 5 bases to trimming and J lost 6 bases; unmatched junction nucleotides: 3. The CDR3 is 14 residues long. Germline V gene sequence: CDR1 SGHAT, CDR2 FQNNGV. The CDR3 region is CASSLGQGNSPLHF. CDR3 bases: TGTGCCAGCAGCCTCGGACAGGGTAATTCACCCCTCCACTTT.

This clone was recorded many times. The chain joins TRBV6-5 to TRBJ2-1; D possibly corresponds to TRBD2 (5 bases). Trimming shortened V by 2 bases and J by 0 bases, and 5 bases separated the two germline ends. The length of the CDR3 is 14 residues. Germline V gene data show CDR1 as MNHEY and CDR2 as SVGAGI. The CDR3: CASSYGSSYNEQFF. The CDR3, as DNA: TGTGCCAGCAGTTACGGGAGCTCCTACAATGAGCAGTTCTTC.

On this clone itself: A read error may account for a junction end that differs from germline. The chain recombines TRBV6-2 or TRBV6-3 with TRBJ1-3; the D is unclear. The CDR3 is 17 residues long. Germline values: CDR1 MNHEY, CDR2 SVGEGT. This chain's CDR3 is CASSFRVGQSSGDTIYF. The CDR3 nucleotides read TGTGCCAGCAGTTTCCGAGTAGGGCAGAGCTCTGGAGACACCATATATTTT.

This clone has at least ten counts. The chain combines TRBV7-9 with TRBJ2-1; D remains ambiguous. The CDR3 has 15 amino acids. Germline lookup yields CDR1 SEHNR and CDR2 FQNEAQ (reference sequence). The ends were cut back, 1 base at V and 5 bases at J, with 12 bases in the middle. CDR3 amino acids: CASSLVGGPDNEQFF. CDR3 bases: TGTGCCAGCAGCTTAGTAGGCGGTCCTGACAATGAGCAGTTCTTC.

This clone occurred a few times. J is TRBJ1-5 and V is TRBV10-3; the D gene is possibly TRBD1 (6 bases). The CDR3 is 13 residues long. The V gene's germline CDR1 is ENHRY and CDR2 SYGVKD. V shed 8 bases and J shed 0 bases, with 8 bases lying between them. The CDR3 DNA reads as TGTGCCATCTTACAGGGTAGCAATCAGCCCCAGCATTTT. Amino acids: CAILQGSNQPQHF.

This clone was detected many times. The chain recombines TRBV28 with TRBJ2-7; 10 bases are shared with TRBD2. The CDR3 runs 12 residues. Germline loops: CDR1 MDHEN, CDR2 SYDVKM. Trimming took 7 bases from V and 4 from J; bases not matched to a gene: 1. CDR3 DNA sequence: TGTGCCAGCACTAGCGGGAGTTACGAGCAGTACTTC. The encoded protein is CASTSGSYEQYF.

This clone was detected ten times or more. This chain uses TRBV11-1 with TRBJ2-1; possible D gene TRBD1, 5 bases. The length of the CDR3 is 13 residues. CDR1 SGHAT and CDR2 FQDESV come from the germline V gene (reference sequence). Trimming took off 7 bases at V and 6 bases at J, with 13 bases between the two ends. The CDR3 loop reads CASIDRDPNEQFF. The CDR3 DNA reads as TGTGCCAGCATTGACAGAGATCCCAATGAGCAGTTCTTC.

This clone was recorded many times. The chain recombines TRBV19 with TRBJ1-4; 8 bases are a match to TRBD1. CDR1 LNHDA and CDR2 SQIVND come from the germline V gene (reference sequence). Trimming removed 5 bases from V and 5 bases from J; junction bases left unmatched: 7. This CDR3 is built from 15 residues. The CDR3 loop reads CASSFRTGRNEKLFF. As DNA, the CDR3 is TGTGCCAGTAGTTTCCGGACAGGGAGGAATGAAAAACTGTTTTTT.

This clone appeared many times. V usage is TRBV6-5 and J usage is TRBJ2-6; the D is unclear. In germline, CDR1 is MNHEY, CDR2 SVGAGI. V was shortened by 4 bases and J by 0 bases, with 7 bases between the two germline ends. The CDR3 contains 15 residues. Here the CDR3 reads CASSSSDSGANVLTF. DNA of the CDR3: TGTGCCAGCAGTTCCTCAGACTCTGGGGCCAACGTCCTGACTTTC.

This sequence joins TRBV29-1 and TRBJ1-2; no clear D gene. With 3 bases removed from V and 0 bases from J, the gap between germline ends came to 14 bases. Germline V gene data show CDR1 as SQVTM and CDR2 as ANQGSEA. The CDR3 length is 15 residues. CDR3 sequence (DNA): TGCAGCGTTGACGTGGACGGCTTTGCTAACTATGGCTACACCTTC. Translated, it gives CSVDVDGFANYGYTF.

This clone turned up a few times. A read error may be the cause here, since a much bigger clone is one base away. The J gene is TRBJ1-5, the V gene TRBV2; D is uncertain. V lost 4 bases, J lost 8 bases, and 12 bases lay in between. Per the germline V gene, CDR1 is SNHLY and CDR2 is FYNNEI. This CDR3 region has 13 residues. The CDR3 DNA is TGTGCCAGCAGTGTTGGCCTAAATAAGCCCCAGCATTTT. The encoded protein is CASSVGLNKPQHF.

This clone was counted many times. This chain joins TRBV6-1 and TRBJ2-7, with 14 bases that match TRBD2. Trimming removed 6 bases from V and 7 bases from J; junction bases left unmatched: 11. Germline V gene sequence: CDR1 MNHNS, CDR2 SASEGT. The CDR3 has 16 amino acids. This CDR3 is CASRRPTSGRAWEQYF. Written as DNA, the CDR3 is TGTGCCAGCAGGCGCCCGACTAGCGGGAGGGCCTGGGAGCAGTACTTC.